This TCR beta chain was sequenced during a study of control samples from healthy donors and cancer patients. Clones were read by immunoSEQ multiplex PCR, and TCRdb kept only the in-frame ones, dropping some. This table holds tens of thousands of clones, roughly 89% found once. This clone was seen a single time. With 6 bases removed from V and 3 bases from J, the gap between germline ends came to 12 bases. The CDR3 consists of 13 residues. Germline values: CDR1 SNHLY, CDR2 FYNNEI. This chain links TRBV2 with TRBJ2-7; D perhaps matches TRBD1 (5 bases). The specimen sequenced was PBMCs. The clonotype was recovered from a man aged 55 to 70 with colorectal cancer. This CDR3 is CASSDRQGYEQYF. The CDR3 region has the DNA TGTGCCAGCAGCGATAGGCAGGGCTACGAGCAGTACTTC.